This is a list of T cell receptor beta chains from one sample in a study of T cells in Graves' hyperthyroidism and ophthalmopathy. Each CDR3 protein gets one entry after TCRdb re-called the multiplex PCR reads with MiXCR. The data show 350,000 or so distinct CDR3 sequences, with roughly 21% seen just once and over 40% held by the top ten. What was sequenced was blood. The source is a woman aged 50 to 60 with Graves' hyperthyroidism. Each CDR3 is given with its conserved first and last residue. A D gene is named only where the DNA matches it firmly. Expanded clones are given a class, and other clones once, few, many or no size at all.

V gene	D gene	clone size	J gene	CDR3 protein	CDR3 DNA
TRBV6-1	TRBD2	few	TRBJ2-1	CASSNSGWANEQFF	TGTGCCAGCAGCAATAGCGGGTGGGCAAATGAGCAGTTCTTC
TRBV2	-	many	TRBJ1-4	CASSEARKPTGEKLFF	TGTGCCAGCAGTGAAGCAAGGAAACCGACGGGAGAAAAACTGTTTTTT
TRBV28	TRBD1	many	TRBJ2-7	CASRQGGPLIDEQYF	TGTGCCAGCAGACAAGGGGGCCCCTTAATAGACGAGCAGTACTTC
TRBV12-3/TRBV12-4	TRBD1	-	TRBJ2-1	CASSMDRGLILPNEQFF	TGTGCCAGCAGTATGGACAGGGGGCTAATTTTGCCCAATGAGCAGTTCTTC
TRBV3-1	-	many	TRBJ2-7	CASSQDGGWRSYEQYF	TGTGCCAGCAGCCAAGATGGGGGGTGGCGCTCCTACGAGCAGTACTTC
TRBV20-1	-	many	TRBJ2-7	CSVLEGAGQYF	TGCAGTGTCCTTGAAGGGGCTGGGCAGTACTTC
TRBV5-1	TRBD1	many	TRBJ2-7	CASRGQGNEQYF	TGCGCCAGCAGGGGACAGGGGAACGAGCAGTACTTC
TRBV7-9	-	-	TRBJ2-3	CASSSSPRRDKTDTQYF	TGTGCCAGCAGCTCAAGCCCTCGGAGGGACAAAACAGATACGCAGTATTTT
TRBV18	TRBD2	-	TRBJ2-7	CASSLLSGSPSYEQYF	TGTGCCAGCTCACTACTTAGCGGGAGTCCTTCCTACGAGCAGTACTTC
TRBV20-1	TRBD2	-	TRBJ2-7	CSAKPTSGRDEQYF	TGCAGTGCCAAGCCGACTAGCGGGAGGGACGAGCAGTACTTC
TRBV30	TRBD1	many	TRBJ1-1	CAWSTGTGDTEAFF	TGTGCCTGGAGTACCGGGACAGGGGACACTGAAGCTTTCTTT
TRBV6-1	TRBD1	many	TRBJ2-5	CASSFSWDRGLETQYF	TGTGCCAGCAGTTTCAGCTGGGACAGGGGGTTAGAGACCCAGTACTTC
TRBV12-3/TRBV12-4	-	few	TRBJ2-1	CASSLGQSNEQFF	TGTGCCAGCAGTTTAGGTCAGTCCAATGAGCAGTTCTTC
TRBV12-3/TRBV12-4	-	once	TRBJ1-5	CASSQDFGQPQHF	TGTGCCAGCAGCCAAGATTTTGGTCAGCCCCAGCATTTT
TRBV4-2	TRBD2	-	TRBJ2-2	CASSRVGTSGTGELFF	TGTGCCAGCAGCCGGGTGGGAACTAGCGGGACCGGGGAGCTGTTTTTT
TRBV28	TRBD2	many	TRBJ2-1	CASSWGLAEQFF	TGTGCCAGCAGTTGGGGACTAGCGGAGCAGTTCTTC
TRBV20-1	-	many	TRBJ1-6	CSAPRTSGNSPLHF	TGCAGTGCCCCCCGGACATCGGGTAATTCACCCCTCCACTTT
TRBV15	-	many	TRBJ1-2	CATSRVTGYGGYTF	TGTGCCACCAGCAGAGTCACAGGGTACGGTGGCTACACCTTC
TRBV6-2/TRBV6-3	-	few	TRBJ1-3	CASSYAGSTGNTIYF	TGTGCCAGCAGTTACGCAGGGTCTACGGGAAACACCATATATTTT
TRBV7-2	-	once	TRBJ1-1	CASSSNTGLTEAFF	TGTGCCAGCAGCTCAAACACAGGATTAACTGAAGCTTTCTTT
TRBV9	-	once	TRBJ2-7	CASSVDLGTYEQYF	TGTGCCAGCAGCGTAGATCTGGGGACCTACGAGCAGTACTTC
TRBV27	TRBD1	many	TRBJ2-3	CASSLARGPDTQYF	TGTGCCAGCAGTTTGGCCAGGGGGCCAGATACGCAGTATTTT
TRBV7-2	TRBD1	-	TRBJ1-2	CASSLNTGELGGYTF	TGTGCCAGCAGCTTAAATACAGGGGAGTTGGGTGGCTACACCTTC
TRBV25-1	TRBD1	few	TRBJ2-5	CASSGKGAETQYF	TGTGCCAGCAGTGGAAAGGGGGCTGAGACCCAGTACTTC
TRBV5-1	-	many	TRBJ1-1	CASKRESFTEAFF	TGCGCCAGCAAGAGGGAATCGTTCACTGAAGCTTTCTTT
TRBV9	TRBD2	-	TRBJ2-2	CASSFSTSGKGGELFF	TGTGCCAGCAGCTTTTCGACTAGCGGGAAAGGCGGGGAGCTGTTTTTT
TRBV28	TRBD2	many	TRBJ2-1	CASSPGLAGGSEQFF	TGTGCCAGCAGTCCGGGACTAGCGGGAGGGAGTGAGCAGTTCTTC
TRBV30	TRBD2	once	TRBJ2-3	CAWTSGGADTQYF	TGTGCCTGGACAAGCGGGGGGGCAGATACGCAGTATTTT
TRBV28	-	-	TRBJ1-2	CASSFSLPGNYGYTF	TGTGCCAGCAGTTTCTCGCTCCCGGGGAACTATGGCTACACCTTC
TRBV2	-	many	TRBJ1-4	CASSEQGVEKLFF	TGTGCCAGCAGTGAACAGGGTGTAGAGAAACTGTTTTTT
TRBV12-3/TRBV12-4	TRBD1	many	TRBJ2-1	CASSEHSGTGSNEQFF	TGTGCCAGCAGCGAACACTCCGGGACAGGGAGCAATGAGCAGTTCTTC
TRBV5-1	TRBD1	-	TRBJ1-1	CASRAGTGLMNTEAFF	TGCGCCAGCAGAGCCGGGACAGGGCTTATGAACACTGAAGCTTTCTTT
TRBV19	-	-	TRBJ2-1	CASSMFRGQSYNEQFF	TGTGCCAGTAGTATGTTCCGGGGGCAGTCCTACAATGAGCAGTTCTTC
TRBV19	-	few	TRBJ1-5	CASSIAGGWKNQPQHF	TGTGCCAGTAGTATTGCGGGAGGATGGAAAAATCAGCCCCAGCATTTT
TRBV28	TRBD2	-	TRBJ2-3	CASSTLTSGKLDTQYF	TGTGCCAGCAGCACCCTGACTAGCGGGAAACTAGATACGCAGTATTTT
TRBV9	TRBD1	many	TRBJ2-2	CASSPGTGANTGELFF	TGTGCCAGCAGCCCTGGGACAGGGGCGAACACCGGGGAGCTGTTTTTT
TRBV18	TRBD1	many	TRBJ2-1	CASSLGQGAFEQFF	TGTGCCAGCTCACTCGGACAGGGGGCGTTTGAGCAGTTCTTC
TRBV2	-	-	TRBJ1-5	CASRRSGNQPQHF	TGTGCCAGCAGACGGTCCGGCAATCAGCCCCAGCATTTT
TRBV20-1	TRBD1	many	TRBJ1-1	CSASSDRGMNTEAFF	TGCAGTGCTAGTAGTGACAGGGGGATGAACACTGAAGCTTTCTTT
TRBV6-1	TRBD2	many	TRBJ2-3	CASSAGTSAPDTQYF	TGTGCCAGCAGCGCCGGGACTAGCGCCCCAGATACGCAGTATTTT
TRBV20-1	-	few	TRBJ1-5	CSANGRVMDQPQHF	TGCAGCGCGAACGGCAGGGTAATGGATCAGCCCCAGCATTTT
TRBV28	-	many	TRBJ2-7	CASGWPDEQYF	TGTGCCAGCGGTTGGCCAGACGAGCAGTACTTC
TRBV5-1	-	many	TRBJ2-2	CASSSRTDNTGELFF	TGCGCCAGCAGCTCGAGGACAGACAACACCGGGGAGCTGTTTTTT
TRBV24-1	-	few	TRBJ2-5	CATSESGTGETQYF	TGTGCCACCAGTGAGTCTGGGACCGGCGAGACCCAGTACTTC
TRBV30	-	-	TRBJ1-2	CAWSGDGPAYGYTF	TGTGCCTGGAGCGGTGACGGCCCGGCCTATGGCTACACCTTC
TRBV3-1	TRBD1	many	TRBJ2-5	CASSRRDREETQYF	TGTGCCAGCAGCCGCCGGGACAGAGAAGAGACCCAGTACTTC
TRBV12-3/TRBV12-4	-	-	TRBJ2-7	CASSLWAGLPSYEQYF	TGTGCCAGCAGTTTATGGGCAGGGCTACCGTCCTACGAGCAGTACTTC
TRBV6-2/TRBV6-3	-	-	TRBJ1-6	CASQDGFGSPLHF	TGTGCCAGCCAAGACGGCTTCGGGTCACCCCTCCACTTT
TRBV5-1	TRBD1	few	TRBJ2-1	CASSFLGTGSGNEQFF	TGCGCCAGCAGCTTTCTTGGGACAGGGAGTGGGAATGAGCAGTTCTTC
TRBV6-1	-	many	TRBJ1-2	CASNGRPYGYTF	TGTGCCAGCAACGGCAGGCCCTATGGCTACACCTTC